This record covers a single T cell receptor (beta chain). Its antigen remains unidentified. This sample was taken from a study of shared clonotypes between healthy human individuals. At the level of the study: The study used three CD4 naive, three CD4 memory, two CD8 naive and one CD8 memory plate per donor. Overall study results and limits: In contrast to clonotypes shared by all four donors, non-shared clonotypes had lower generation probabilities.

The authors distributed each subset's genomic DNA evenly over several immunoSEQ plates. A 200 ng quantity of DNA, 25,000 to 35,000 T cell genomes, went into the sorted-subset replicate PCRs. The protocol was immunoSEQ multiplex PCR, while the TCRdb copy is restricted to in-frame clones and leaves out a portion. The sample lists approximately 1,000,000 clones, 70% to 80% occurring once. This CDR3 is 16 amino acids long. V lost 1 base to trimming and J lost 0 bases, with 13 bases between them. Germline V gene data show CDR1 as KGHSH and CDR2 as LQKENI. The TCR comes from a young man in good health. Some clones in this sample may be carry-over from other donors' samples. V and J are TRBV18 and TRBJ2-7; no definite D call. The sample comprised memory CD4+ T cells from PBMCs. Subset given: CD45RA-negative fraction. The CDR3 DNA sequence: TGTGCCAGCTCACCACATATGGCAGCAAGCTCCTACGAGCAGTACTTC. Protein product: CASSPHMAASSYEQYF.